Listed below are T cell receptor beta chains from one sample, sequenced in a study of blood T cells in healthy people across ages. TCRdb processed the 5' RACE reads anew with MiXCR; each CDR3 protein has one entry. The sample shows 1 million or so distinct CDR3 sequences, around 27% of them seen only once. This sample also appeared in a second study, on T cells of mothers and their children.

The sequenced sample was blood. The receptors originated from a girl aged 2-10 years in good health. Both conserved end residues are part of each CDR3. A D gene is named only where the DNA matches it firmly. Part of the rows lack a size; the others show once, few, many or a class for expanded clones.

NA	TRBJ1-2	NA	16	TRBV4-3	TGCGCCAGCAGCCAAGGGGCGGACGCCCGGATTAGAGGCTACACCTTC	CASSQGADARIRGYTF
TRBD1	TRBJ2-2	few	15	TRBV23-1	TGCGCCAGCAGTCGAGACAGGGTGGGGACCGGGGAGCTGTTTTTT	CASSRDRVGTGELFF
NA	TRBJ1-5	NA	14	TRBV5-1	TGCGCCAGCAGCCCCCGGTCCTTTAATCAGCCCCAGCATTTT	CASSPRSFNQPQHF
NA	TRBJ2-5	NA	14	TRBV7-2	TGTGCCAGCAGCTTAGGGCCTAGTTCGGAGACCCAGTACTTC	CASSLGPSSETQYF
NA	TRBJ1-2	NA	13	TRBV6-6	TGTGCCAGCAGCCAAAATAAAGACTATGGCTACACCTTC	CASSQNKDYGYTF
TRBD1	TRBJ2-7	few	15	TRBV20-1	TGCAGTGCTAGTGGGGGACAGGGTTTAAGCTACGAGCAGTACTTC	CSASGGQGLSYEQYF
TRBD1	TRBJ1-2	once	16	TRBV7-3	TGTGCCAGCAGCTCCACCTCAGGTCCAGGGGGTTATGGCTACACCTTC	CASSSTSGPGGYGYTF
NA	TRBJ1-1	NA	16	TRBV20-1	TGCAGTGCTAGAGATGCTACAGGGACCTGGGGCACTGAAGCTTTCTTT	CSARDATGTWGTEAFF
NA	TRBJ1-2	NA	12	TRBV9	TGTGCCAGCAGCCTTCCGGAATATGGCTACACCTTC	CASSLPEYGYTF
NA	TRBJ1-2	few	17	TRBV7-2	TGTGCCAGCAGCTTATGGGATCGTCAGATAGGGATCAATGGCTACACCTTC	CASSLWDRQIGINGYTF
TRBD2	TRBJ2-3	few	14	TRBV12-3/TRBV12-4	TGTGCCAGCAGTTTAAGCGGGAGTCCCGATACGCAGTATTTT	CASSLSGSPDTQYF
NA	TRBJ2-3	few	12	TRBV20-1	TGCAGTGCTAGTAGGGATACAGATACGCAGTATTTT	CSASRDTDTQYF
NA	TRBJ2-1	NA	13	TRBV12-3/TRBV12-4	TGTGCCGGCAGCCTGACCAACCGGGTCGGACAGTTCTTC	CAGSLTNRVGQFF
NA	TRBJ1-2	NA	13	TRBV5-1	TGCGCCAGCAGCTTGGAGGTCGGGCAGGGCCACACCTTC	CASSLEVGQGHTF
TRBD2	TRBJ2-1	once	14	TRBV18	TGTGCCAGCGCACGGGAGGGCCATTACAATGAGCAGTTCTTC	CASAREGHYNEQFF
NA	TRBJ2-2	few	13	TRBV10-3	TGTGCCACCGACAGGGAGGGTACCGGGGAGCTGTTTTTT	CATDREGTGELFF
NA	TRBJ1-6	few	11	TRBV13	TGTGCCAGCAGCTTAGGCGGACCCCTCCACTTT	CASSLGGPLHF